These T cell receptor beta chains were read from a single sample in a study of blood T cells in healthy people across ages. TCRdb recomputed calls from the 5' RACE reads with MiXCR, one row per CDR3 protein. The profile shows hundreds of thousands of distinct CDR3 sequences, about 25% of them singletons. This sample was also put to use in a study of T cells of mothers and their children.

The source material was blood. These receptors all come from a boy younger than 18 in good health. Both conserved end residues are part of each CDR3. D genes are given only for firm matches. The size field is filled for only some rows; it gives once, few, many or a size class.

CDR3 protein: CASGGGTGLDEQFF
CDR3 DNA: TGTGCTAGTGGCGGGGGGACAGGGTTGGATGAGCAGTTCTTC
D gene: TRBD1
clone size: few
J gene: TRBJ2-1
V gene: TRBV12-5

CDR3 protein: CASNREGAYNEQFF
CDR3 DNA: TGCGCCAGCAACCGGGAGGGGGCTTACAATGAGCAGTTCTTC
D gene: -
clone size: -
J gene: TRBJ2-1
V gene: TRBV5-1

CDR3 protein: CASSLTLGAWETQYF
CDR3 DNA: TGTGCCAGCAGCTTAACGTTGGGGGCGTGGGAGACCCAGTACTTC
D gene: -
clone size: -
J gene: TRBJ2-5
V gene: TRBV7-3

CDR3 protein: CASSVVPRVGAGELFF
CDR3 DNA: TGTGCCAGCAGCGTAGTACCGAGGGTTGGTGCCGGGGAGCTGTTTTTT
D gene: -
clone size: few
J gene: TRBJ2-2
V gene: TRBV9

CDR3 protein: CASSFLLTGGSVTDTQYF
CDR3 DNA: TGTGCCAGCAGCTTTCTCCTTACGGGGGGTTCGGTTACAGATACGCAGTATTTT
D gene: TRBD2
clone size: few
J gene: TRBJ2-3
V gene: TRBV9

CDR3 protein: CASSLAGVETNTGELFF
CDR3 DNA: TGTGCCAGCAGCTTAGCTGGTGTGGAAACGAACACCGGGGAGCTGTTTTTT
D gene: -
clone size: -
J gene: TRBJ2-2
V gene: TRBV11-2

CDR3 protein: CATRGNSDTQYF
CDR3 DNA: TGTGCCACCAGAGGGAACTCCGATACGCAGTATTTT
D gene: -
clone size: few
J gene: TRBJ2-3
V gene: TRBV6-5

CDR3 protein: CASSQDSGLAGVETQYF
CDR3 DNA: TGCGCCAGCAGCCAAGATAGCGGACTAGCGGGAGTGGAGACCCAGTACTTC
D gene: TRBD2
clone size: -
J gene: TRBJ2-5
V gene: TRBV4-1

CDR3 protein: CASPTGAIQYF
CDR3 DNA: TGCGCCAGCCCGACAGGGGCCATTCAGTACTTC
D gene: TRBD1
clone size: -
J gene: TRBJ2-4
V gene: TRBV5-1

CDR3 protein: CASSQGQSGQPQHF
CDR3 DNA: TGTGCCAGCAGCCAGGGACAGTCCGGGCAGCCCCAGCATTTT
D gene: TRBD1
clone size: -
J gene: TRBJ1-5
V gene: TRBV12-3/TRBV12-4

CDR3 protein: CASSLLGGAGNTVYF
CDR3 DNA: TGTGCCAGCAGTCTTTTGGGAGGAGCTGGAAACACCGTATATTTT
D gene: -
clone size: -
J gene: TRBJ1-3
V gene: TRBV12-3/TRBV12-4

CDR3 protein: CASGVSGRSGQPQHF
CDR3 DNA: TGTGCTAGTGGCGTTTCGGGACGATCAGGTCAGCCCCAGCATTTT
D gene: -
clone size: few
J gene: TRBJ1-5
V gene: TRBV12-5

CDR3 protein: CASSLGTSGEYEQYF
CDR3 DNA: TGTGCCAGCAGCCTGGGGACTAGCGGAGAGTACGAGCAGTACTTC
D gene: TRBD2
clone size: once
J gene: TRBJ2-7
V gene: TRBV9

CDR3 protein: CASSLARQNTEAFF
CDR3 DNA: TGTGCCAGCAGCTTGGCTCGTCAGAACACTGAAGCTTTCTTT
D gene: -
clone size: few
J gene: TRBJ1-1
V gene: TRBV5-8

CDR3 protein: CASSAWTSGYQETQYF
CDR3 DNA: TGTGCCAGCAGCGCATGGACTAGCGGGTACCAAGAGACCCAGTACTTC
D gene: TRBD2
clone size: -
J gene: TRBJ2-5
V gene: TRBV7-9

CDR3 protein: CSSKWGPKNIQYF
CDR3 DNA: TGCAGCTCGAAGTGGGGGCCCAAAAACATTCAGTACTTC
D gene: -
clone size: -
J gene: TRBJ2-4
V gene: TRBV29-1

CDR3 protein: CASSPLGTVQETQYF
CDR3 DNA: TGTGCCAGCAGTCCGCTGGGGACAGTACAAGAGACCCAGTACTTC
D gene: TRBD1
clone size: -
J gene: TRBJ2-5
V gene: TRBV27

CDR3 protein: CASSLFRGPETQYF
CDR3 DNA: TGTGCCAGCAGTCTTTTCAGGGGACCGGAGACCCAGTACTTC
D gene: -
clone size: few
J gene: TRBJ2-5
V gene: TRBV6-5

CDR3 protein: CASSYFLDLNPYNSPLHF
CDR3 DNA: TGTGCCAGCAGCTATTTCCTCGACTTAAATCCCTATAATTCACCCCTCCACTTT
D gene: -
clone size: -
J gene: TRBJ1-6
V gene: TRBV11-2

CDR3 protein: CASSLMGGFSNQPQHF
CDR3 DNA: TGTGCCAGCAGCTTAATGGGGGGCTTTAGCAATCAGCCCCAGCATTTT
D gene: -
clone size: -
J gene: TRBJ1-5
V gene: TRBV7-2

CDR3 protein: CASSQSQTTDTQYF
CDR3 DNA: TGTGCCAGCAGCCAGTCACAGACCACAGATACGCAGTATTTT
D gene: -
clone size: few
J gene: TRBJ2-3
V gene: TRBV9

CDR3 protein: CAIHSQRNEQFF
CDR3 DNA: TGTGCCATCCACAGCCAACGCAATGAGCAGTTCTTC
D gene: -
clone size: few
J gene: TRBJ2-1
V gene: TRBV10-3

CDR3 protein: CSVSGTQWGGEQFF
CDR3 DNA: TGCAGCGTTTCCGGGACGCAATGGGGTGGGGAGCAGTTCTTC
D gene: -
clone size: -
J gene: TRBJ2-1
V gene: TRBV29-1